The 17 T cell receptor beta chains below come from one sample, sequenced in a study of blood T cell repertoires in COVID-19. Clones were read by immunoSEQ multiplex PCR, and TCRdb kept only the in-frame ones, dropping some. The sample contains 35,000 to 45,000 clones, about nine tenths of which appear only once. The sequencing sample was made of peripheral blood. These receptors all stem from a human donor in a cohort sampled during active COVID-19.

The chain combines TRBV19 with TRBJ2-7; 7 bases agree with TRBD1. The length of the CDR3 is 16 residues. J lost 5 bases, V lost 6 bases, and 16 bases had no gene match. Per germline, CDR1 LNHDA and CDR2 SQIVND (reference sequence). The DNA for the CDR3 is TGTGCCAGTAGCTTCCGGTTTGGGCAGGGGGTCGACGAGCAGTACTTC. This codes for CASSFRFGQGVDEQYF.

The V call is TRBV21-1, the J call TRBJ1-5; whether TRBD1, the table's D call, matches the DNA was not checked. TRBV21-1 is a listed pseudogene. The CDR3 loop spans 16 amino acids. The CDR3 here is CASSIVTVYSNQPQHF. The CDR3 nucleotides are TGTGCCAGCAGCATAGTGACAGTCTATAGCAATCAGCCCCAGCATTTT.

The chain employs TRBV2 and TRBJ1-1; possibly TRBD1 for D (5 bases). Looked up from germline, CDR1 is SNHLY and CDR2 is FYNNEI. V gave up 4 bases and J gave up 3 bases, with 12 bases separating them. CDR3 size: 14 residues. CDR3 residues: CASSAQGGDTEAFF. The CDR3 nucleotides are TGTGCCAGCAGTGCTCAGGGTGGCGACACTGAAGCTTTCTTT.

The V gene is TRBV7-9, the J gene TRBJ2-2, with D perhaps TRBD2 (7 bases). This CDR3 contains 15 residues. The germline gives CDR1 SEHNR, CDR2 FQNEAQ (reference sequence). Deletions cut 5 bases from V and 5 bases from J, with 15 bases between. The CDR3 DNA reads as TGTGCCAGCAGCCCCCCGGGGGGCGAGACCGGGGAGCTGTTTTTT. Translation gives CASSPPGGETGELFF.

The V gene is TRBV19, the J gene TRBJ1-4; possible D gene TRBD1, 6 bases. Germline CDR1 LNHDA, CDR2 SQIVND (reference sequence). The CDR3 is 12 amino acids. The V end was cut by 9 bases, the J end by 4 bases, with 9 bases between. Here the CDR3 DNA reads TGTGCCAGCAGAGGGGGTAATGAAAAACTGTTTTTT. Translation gives CASRGGNEKLFF.

The chain recombines TRBV5-1 with TRBJ2-2; the D is unclear. CDR3 size: 13 residues. V lost 2 bases and J 2 bases, leaving 4 bases between the germline ends. Germline CDR1 SGHRS, CDR2 YFSETQ. CDR3 in amino acids: CASSFGNTGELFF. The DNA of the CDR3 is TGCGCCAGCAGCTTCGGTAACACCGGGGAGCTGTTTTTT.

This chain links TRBV6-5 with TRBJ1-3, with 8 bases identical to TRBD1. This CDR3 comprises 14 residues. Germline trimming cut 10 bases from V and 4 bases from J; bases unmatched to any gene: 9. Looked up from germline, CDR1 is MNHEY and CDR2 is SVGAGI. CDR3 in amino acids: CATRTGLRGNTIYF. The CDR3 coding sequence is TGTGCCACCCGGACAGGGTTGCGAGGAAACACCATATATTTT.

V is TRBV30 and J is TRBJ1-3; no firm D call. Germline CDR1 reads GTSNPN; CDR2 reads SVGIG (reference sequence). The CDR3 consists of 13 residues. V shed 7 bases and J shed 3 bases, with 13 bases lying between them. The CDR3 is CASDRESGNTIYF. Written as DNA, the CDR3 is TGTGCCTCCGACCGGGAAAGTGGAAACACCATATATTTT.

The sample holds one count of this clone. The chain has TRBV27 and TRBJ1-1; TRBD1 matches 9 bases. With 9 bases clipped from V and 1 base from J, the junction kept 6 bases outside the gene matches. Per the germline V gene, CDR1 is MNHEY and CDR2 is SMNVEV (reference sequence). The length of the CDR3 is 14 residues. The CDR3: CASRHRGQNTEAFF. In DNA form, the CDR3 reads TGTGCCAGTAGACACAGGGGGCAGAACACTGAAGCTTTCTTT.

The V call is TRBV11-2, the J call TRBJ1-6; 7 bases map to TRBD1. V lost 5 bases, J lost 8 bases, and 6 bases stayed unmatched. This CDR3 spans 14 amino acids. Germline V gene data show CDR1 as SGHAT and CDR2 as FQNNGV. DNA for the CDR3: TGTGCCAGCAGCCTCCAGGGGGGAGATTCACCCCTCCACTTT. Residues: CASSLQGGDSPLHF.

The rearrangement uses TRBV28 and TRBJ2-2, with 10 bases identical to TRBD2. Trimming removed 1 base from V and 6 bases from J; junction bases left unmatched: 5. Germline lookup yields CDR1 MDHEN and CDR2 SYDVKM. CDR3 length equals 16 residues. The CDR3 DNA is TGTGCCAGCAGTTTATTGCTAGCGGGAGTATCCGGGGAGCTGTTTTTT. It translates to CASSLLLAGVSGELFF.

V is TRBV5-4 and J is TRBJ2-7, with D uncertain. The CDR3 runs 14 residues. Germline V gene lookup returns CDR1 SGHNT and CDR2 YYREEE (reference sequence). V was cut by 4 bases and J by 2 bases, with 13 bases left in between. Here the CDR3 reads CASSNPGPTYEQYF. The CDR3 DNA sequence: TGTGCCAGCAGCAACCCGGGTCCCACCTACGAGCAGTACTTC.

The gene calls are TRBV7-9 and TRBJ1-5, with no clear D. V lost 6 bases and J 4 bases, leaving 22 bases between the germline ends. Germline CDR1 and CDR2: SEHNR and FQNEAQ (reference sequence). The CDR3 totals 17 residues. The CDR3 DNA reads TGTGCCAGCAGTTTATACCTCAACCCACAGCTAAATCAGCCCCAGCATTTT. Its translation: CASSLYLNPQLNQPQHF.

The chain links TRBV19 to TRBJ1-5, with D perhaps TRBD1 (5 bases). The CDR3 loop spans 15 amino acids. Germline CDR1 and CDR2: LNHDA and SQIVND (reference sequence). Trimming removed 5 bases from V and 6 bases from J, with 17 bases in between. The CDR3 here is CASSPGTPGGQPQHF. DNA for the CDR3: TGTGCCAGTAGTCCCGGGACTCCGGGAGGTCAGCCCCAGCATTTT.

The chain combines TRBV5-1 with TRBJ2-6, with D possibly being TRBD1 (5 bases). Germline CDR1 reads SGHRS; CDR2 reads YFSETQ. The V gene lost 4 bases and the J gene lost 0 bases, with 14 bases spanning the gap. This CDR3 contains 17 residues. The CDR3 spells CASSADTAVSGANVLTF. In DNA form, the CDR3 reads TGCGCCAGCAGCGCGGACACAGCCGTCTCTGGGGCCAACGTCCTGACTTTC.

The chain recombines TRBV30 with TRBJ1-1; 9 bases agree with TRBD1. The CDR3 spans 16 residues. Germline values: CDR1 GTSNPN, CDR2 SVGIG (reference sequence). Unmatched junction bases numbered 6, after V lost 1 base and J lost 0 bases. CDR3 sequence: CAWSALGTGLNTEAFF. CDR3 in DNA: TGTGCCTGGAGTGCGTTAGGGACAGGGCTGAACACTGAAGCTTTCTTT.

This rearrangement joins TRBV6-6 to TRBJ2-1; 9 bases match TRBD2. The germline V gene has CDR1 MNHNY and CDR2 SVGAGI (reference sequence). J was trimmed by 5 bases and V by 7 bases; bases with no gene match: 6. The CDR3 contains 14 residues. The CDR3 sequence is CASKETSGNNEQFF. The CDR3 DNA reads TGTGCCAGCAAGGAGACTAGCGGTAACAATGAGCAGTTCTTC.